Presented here are 21 T cell receptor beta chains from one specimen sequenced in a study of T cell repertoires in cytomegalovirus infection. TCRdb re-derived calls from the reads in MiXCR, one entry per CDR3 protein. Of fewer than 400,000 distinct CDR3 sequences in the sample, roughly 18% were seen once. The sequenced sample was PBMCs. These receptors were collected from a human donor in good health (CMV status not recorded). Some clones in this sample may be carry-over from other donors' samples.

The chain recombines TRBV28 with TRBJ2-7; TRBD1 might be the D (6 bases). Germline lookup yields CDR1 MDHEN and CDR2 SYDVKM. The ends were cut back, 4 bases at V and 8 bases at J, with 12 bases in the middle. There are 12 residues in the CDR3. The CDR3 here is CASSSLGQKQYF. The CDR3 nucleotides read TGTGCCAGCAGTTCCTTAGGACAGAAGCAGTACTTC.

This clonotype was seen more than once but under ten times. The gene calls are TRBV7-2 and TRBJ2-5; 12 positions agree with TRBD2. Germline V gene data show CDR1 as SGHTA and CDR2 as FQGNSA. The CDR3 loop spans 17 amino acids. The junction had 9 bases not matched to a gene; V was cut back by 5 bases and J by 2 bases. The CDR3 reads CASSGTTSGRIQETQYF. CDR3 DNA sequence: TGTGCCAGCAGCGGCACCACTAGCGGGAGGATACAAGAGACCCAGTACTTC.

The chain couples TRBV4-3 to TRBJ1-2, with D tentatively TRBD1 (6 bases). The length of the CDR3 is 15 residues. Between the trimmed V and J ends, which lost 4 bases and 5 bases, there was a span of 17 bases. Germline V gene lookup returns CDR1 LGHNA and CDR2 YSLEER. As DNA, the CDR3 is TGCGCCAGCAGCCTCTCCAGGGGCCTTGGGTATGGCTACACCTTC. Translated: CASSLSRGLGYGYTF.

This clonotype has just a few counts. The chain employs TRBV5-4 and TRBJ2-1; TRBD1 aligns across 7 bases. This CDR3 has 16 residues. After removal of 4 bases from V and 4 bases from J, the junction contained 11 bases not matched to a gene. The germline gives CDR1 SGHNT, CDR2 YYREEE (reference sequence). CDR3 region: CASSTPRDRPYNEQFF. The CDR3 DNA follows: TGTGCCAGCAGCACGCCCCGGGACAGACCTTACAATGAGCAGTTCTTC.

This rearrangement joins TRBV2 to TRBJ1-4; TRBD1 matches at 8 bases. J lost 7 bases, V lost 5 bases, and 6 bases had no gene match. Germline CDR1 and CDR2: SNHLY and FYNNEI. The CDR3 is made up of 14 amino acids. Written as DNA, the CDR3 is TGTGCCAGCAGTAGTTCAGGGGGCGTTGAAAAACTGTTTTTT. It codes for CASSSSGGVEKLFF.

The table lists this clonotype with many counts. V and J are TRBV7-6 and TRBJ2-7, with 10 positions matching TRBD1. Germline trimming cut 6 bases from V and 6 bases from J; bases unmatched to any gene: 11. CDR3 length equals 15 residues. CDR1 and CDR2 (germline): SGHVS, FNYEAQ. The CDR3 reads CASSPTGGTGVEQYF. Here the CDR3 DNA reads TGTGCCAGCAGTCCAACCGGGGGGACAGGGGTCGAGCAGTACTTC.

This clonotype showed up many times. The chain recombines TRBV7-2 with TRBJ1-1, with D unresolved. This CDR3 comprises 17 residues. V dropped 4 bases and J dropped 1 base, with 19 bases sitting between them. Germline assignment: CDR1 SGHTA and CDR2 FQGNSA. The DNA for the CDR3 is TGTGCCAGCAGCTCCTACCCTTGGGCCAGTTCGAACACTGAAGCTTTCTTT. Translation gives CASSSYPWASSNTEAFF.

This clonotype was detected only a few times. The chain uses TRBV24-1 and TRBJ2-1, with 10 nucleotides matching TRBD2. The ends lost 2 bases at V and 3 bases at J; junction bases unmatched: 12. Germline V gene lookup returns CDR1 KGHDR and CDR2 SFDVKD. There are 19 residues in the CDR3. The CDR3 spells CATSDSQGPGTSVYNEQFF. The CDR3 DNA reads TGTGCCACCAGTGATTCCCAGGGTCCCGGGACTAGCGTCTACAATGAGCAGTTCTTC.

This clonotype was counted at least ten times. This rearrangement joins TRBV5-4 to TRBJ2-5, with 11 bases lining up with TRBD2. The junction had 1 base not matched to a gene; V was cut back by 2 bases and J by 1 base. The length of the CDR3 is 15 residues. Germline V gene data show CDR1 as SGHNT and CDR2 as YYREEE (reference sequence). The CDR3 bases are TGTGCCAGCAGCTTAGGACTAGCGGGCCAAGAGACCCAGTACTTC. Its translation is CASSLGLAGQETQYF.

This clonotype was detected only once. The chain is built from TRBV10-3 and TRBJ2-1, with TRBD1 matching over 7 bases. J gave up 0 bases and V 6 bases, and 5 bases lay outside the gene matches. The germline V gene encodes CDR1 ENHRY and CDR2 SYGVKD. The CDR3 is 15 residues long. CDR3 bases: TGTGCCATCAGCGAGACAGGGAACTCCTACAATGAGCAGTTCTTC. It encodes CAISETGNSYNEQFF.

This sequence joins TRBV2 and TRBJ1-5, with a weak D call TRBD1 (6 bases). V shed 6 bases and J shed 3 bases, with 9 bases lying between them. The CDR3 loop spans 13 amino acids. Germline loops: CDR1 SNHLY, CDR2 FYNNEI. The CDR3 nucleotides are TGTGCCAGCAGAAGACAGGACAATCAGCCCCAGCATTTT. Amino acid sequence: CASRRQDNQPQHF.

V and J are TRBV2 and TRBJ2-1, with D perhaps matching TRBD2 (6 bases). With 8 bases removed from V and 3 bases from J, the gap between germline ends came to 14 bases. From germline, CDR1 is SNHLY and CDR2 FYNNEI. This CDR3 comprises 14 residues. CDR3 nucleotides: TGTGCCAGCCAAGACCTTAGCGGCTACAATGAGCAGTTCTTC. Translation: CASQDLSGYNEQFF. Filled out from reference TRBV2 and TRBJ2-1, the complete variable domain reads EPEVTQTPSHQVTQMGQEVILRCVPISNHLYFYWYRQILGQKVEFLVSFYNNEISEKSEIFDDQFSVERPDGSNFTLKIRSTKLEDSAMYFCASQDLSGYNEQFFGPGTRLTVL.

In this sample, this clonotype turned up a few times. The chain is built from TRBV7-9 and TRBJ2-5; D gene unclear. Germline V gene data show CDR1 as SEHNR and CDR2 as FQNEAQ (reference sequence). Deletions cut 1 base from V and 0 bases from J, with 9 bases between. The CDR3 has 15 residues. Written as DNA, the CDR3 is TGTGCCAGCAGCTTAGATGGCAGCGACCAAGAGACCCAGTACTTC. It codes for CASSLDGSDQETQYF.

There are many counts of this clonotype. This chain connects TRBV7-2 to TRBJ2-5; D is uncertain. From germline, CDR1 is SGHTA and CDR2 FQGNSA. CDR3 length equals 13 residues. V was shortened by 3 bases and J by 5 bases, with 10 bases between the two germline ends. The CDR3 here is CASSFMGGETQYF. The DNA for the CDR3 is TGTGCCAGCAGCTTTATGGGTGGGGAGACCCAGTACTTC.

The chain employs TRBV7-8 and TRBJ1-2; TRBD1 is a possible D gene (6 bases). The V and J ends lost 3 bases and 7 bases respectively, with 15 bases between them. The CDR3 is 14 amino acids. CDR1 is SGHVS and CDR2 is FQNEAQ in the germline V gene. The CDR3 loop reads CASSFGTPVSGYTF. CDR3 bases: TGTGCCAGCAGCTTTGGGACACCTGTGTCTGGCTACACCTTC.

This clonotype has only one observation. V gene TRBV10-3 combines with J gene TRBJ2-6, with D unresolved. Germline V lookup: CDR1 ENHRY, CDR2 SYGVKD. CDR3 size: 17 residues. V shed 2 bases and J shed 0 bases, with 11 bases lying between them. CDR3 protein: CAISETGPISGANVLTF. The CDR3 DNA follows: TGTGCCATCAGTGAGACCGGGCCGATCTCTGGGGCCAACGTCCTGACTTTC.

This clonotype was picked up a small number of times. The chain carries TRBV20-1 and TRBJ2-5, with D unresolved. Germline V lookup: CDR1 DFQATT, CDR2 SNEGSKA (reference sequence). Trimming pared 3 bases from V and 2 bases from J, leaving 16 bases between. The CDR3 length is 15 residues. The CDR3 protein is CSARAPGVSQETQYF. The CDR3 DNA follows: TGCAGTGCTAGGGCCCCTGGTGTCTCTCAAGAGACCCAGTACTTC.

On this clonotype itself: Just one base apart from a much larger clone, this may be a read error. The V and J genes are TRBV7-6 and TRBJ2-1; no reliable D call. Per the germline V gene, CDR1 is SGHVS and CDR2 is FNYEAQ. This CDR3 is 14 amino acids long. The V end was cut by 2 bases, the J end by 9 bases, with 14 bases between. This chain's CDR3 is CASSLLIGVSEQFF. CDR3 DNA: TGTGCCAGCAGCTTACTCATTGGGGTATCTGAGCAGTTCTTC.

This clonotype was observed a few times. The chain couples TRBV10-3 to TRBJ2-7, with 7 bases lining up with TRBD1. Per the germline V gene, CDR1 is ENHRY and CDR2 is SYGVKD. The CDR3 loop spans 15 amino acids. Trimming took 7 bases from V and 5 from J; bases not matched to a gene: 14. The CDR3 is CAINPRGQANHEQYF. The CDR3 DNA reads as TGTGCCATCAATCCAAGGGGGCAAGCCAACCACGAGCAGTACTTC.

This clonotype was seen more than once but under ten times. This chain links TRBV5-4 with TRBJ1-6, with a tentative D call TRBD1 (5 bases). V was pared by 5 bases and J by 7 bases, with 19 bases between. The CDR3 is 16 residues long. Germline CDR1 reads SGHNT; CDR2 reads YYREEE (reference sequence). The CDR3 region is CASSFSLDSANSPLHF. In DNA form, the CDR3 reads TGTGCCAGCAGTTTTTCCCTCGACAGTGCCAATTCACCCCTCCACTTT.

The sample holds a few counts of this clonotype. V is TRBV4-1 and J is TRBJ2-7; no firm D call. The germline CDR1 and CDR2 sequences are MGHRA and YSYEKL. The CDR3 is 12 amino acids. V was pared by 0 bases and J by 5 bases, with 5 bases between. The CDR3 DNA sequence: TGCGCCAGCAGCCAAGAAAGGGACGAGCAGTACTTC. Its protein product is CASSQERDEQYF.